This T cell receptor (beta chain) emerged from a study of blood T cell repertoires in COVID-19. Study-level information: COVID-19 samples from acute and convalescent phases originated in the United States, Italy and Spain. Sources were T cells, B-cell-depleted T cells, or PBMCs; the material itself was cDNA or gDNA.

Authors' analysis steps: Reference gene primer amplification in the assay estimated nucleated cell counts. Using immunoSEQ multiplex PCR, the repertoire was profiled, and TCRdb retains in-frame clones only, with some absent. The V and J calls and clone size are taken from that table; D and trimming were inferred from the DNA. The sample holds roughly 220,000 clones, 82% seen once. Patients in Seattle were enrolled during active infection, then followed longitudinally. The CDR3 loop spans 17 amino acids. The TCR comes from an elderly woman with COVID-19, enrolled during active disease. The sample taken for sequencing was peripheral blood. This chain joins TRBV21-1 and TRBJ1-5; no check of the table's D call, TRBD1, against the DNA was made. TRBV21-1 is a pseudogene segment. This CDR3 is CASSKRPVTGSYQPQHF. In nucleotides, the CDR3 is TGTGCCAGCAGCAAGCGACCCGTGACAGGGAGTTATCAGCCCCAGCATTTT.